The 10 T cell receptor beta chains below come from one sample, sequenced in a study of T cell changes during pregnancy in multiple sclerosis. Generated by immunoSEQ multiplex PCR, the TCRdb table keeps only in-frame clones and is missing some. Of 40,000 to 50,000 clones listed, about nine tenths are singletons. Here the sequenced sample was CD4+ T cells from peripheral blood mononuclear cells, taken in the third trimester of pregnancy. These receptors were collected from a female donor with multiple sclerosis, enrolled in a pregnancy study.

This rearrangement joins TRBV30 to TRBJ1-1, with D uncertain. Trimming took off 5 bases at V and 5 bases at J, with 15 bases between the two ends. Germline V gene sequence: CDR1 GTSNPN, CDR2 SVGIG (reference sequence). The CDR3 is made up of 13 amino acids. CDR3 sequence: CAWWAGGGTEAFF. CDR3 bases: TGTGCCTGGTGGGCAGGAGGAGGGACTGAAGCTTTCTTT.

V usage is TRBV5-1 and J usage is TRBJ2-2, with a possible D match to TRBD1 (5 bases). The CDR3 is 13 amino acids. Germline lookup yields CDR1 SGHRS and CDR2 YFSETQ. Trimming shortened V by 0 bases and J by 6 bases, and 6 bases separated the two germline ends. The CDR3 region is CASSLGGPGELFF. The CDR3 bases are TGCGCCAGCAGCTTGGGGGGCCCCGGGGAGCTGTTTTTT.

V usage is TRBV28 and J usage is TRBJ1-1; 7 positions match TRBD1. Per germline, CDR1 MDHEN and CDR2 SYDVKM. Trimming at V came to 5 bases and at J to 5 bases, leaving 8 bases not matched to a gene. The CDR3 consists of 14 residues. The CDR3 sequence is CASSHRGVRTEAFF. The CDR3 DNA reads TGTGCCAGCAGTCACAGGGGCGTGCGAACTGAAGCTTTCTTT. Supplemented by reference TRBV28 and TRBJ1-1, the full variable domain reads DVKVTQSSRYLVKRTGEKVFLECVQDMDHENMFWYRQDPGLGLRLIYFSYDVKMKEKGDIPEGYSVSREKKERFSLILESASTNQTSMYLCASSHRGVRTEAFFGQGTRLTVV.

The chain joins TRBV6-5 to TRBJ1-1, with 8 bases matching TRBD1. The V segment lost 5 bases and the J segment 5 bases; nucleotides outside the gene matches: 4. The germline V gene has CDR1 MNHEY and CDR2 SVGAGI. This CDR3 is built from 13 residues. The CDR3 is CASSRRQGTEAFF. CDR3 coding DNA: TGTGCCAGCAGTCGAAGACAGGGGACTGAAGCTTTCTTT.

DNA of the CDR3: TGTGCCAGCAGTATACAAGGGGTCGGTATAGAAAAACTGTTTTTT. This translates into CASSIQGVGIEKLFF. The rearrangement links TRBV28 to TRBJ1-4, with a weak D call TRBD1 (5 bases). Deletions cut 5 bases from V and 8 bases from J, with 18 bases between. From germline, CDR1 is MDHEN and CDR2 SYDVKM. The CDR3 is 15 residues long.

CDR3 sequence reads: CASSLQQGNNEQFF. The CDR3 coding sequence is TGTGCCAGCTCACTTCAACAGGGAAACAATGAGCAGTTCTTC. The V and J genes are TRBV18 and TRBJ2-1, with D possibly TRBD1 on 6 matching bases. Trimming stripped 4 bases from V and 5 bases from J, with 12 bases between. CDR1 KGHSH and CDR2 LQKENI come from the germline V gene. This CDR3 region has 14 residues.

V gene TRBV19 combines with J gene TRBJ2-6; D unclear. The CDR3 runs to 15 residues. Germline values: CDR1 LNHDA, CDR2 SQIVND (reference sequence). Trimming left V 6 bases short and J 0 bases short, with 9 bases between. This CDR3 is CASSKSGSGANVLTF. DNA of the CDR3: TGTGCCAGTAGCAAATCAGGCTCTGGGGCCAACGTCCTGACTTTC.

This chain joins TRBV28 and TRBJ1-1; 7 bases are a match to TRBD1. Germline values: CDR1 MDHEN, CDR2 SYDVKM. The length of the CDR3 is 14 residues. V lost 10 bases and J lost 4; bases outside the gene matches: 12. CDR3 sequence (DNA): TGTGCCACCGGGGCCGGGACAGCGTTCACTGAAGCTTTCTTT. Translated: CATGAGTAFTEAFF. The full variable domain, its missing parts supplied by reference TRBV28 and TRBJ1-1, is DVKVTQSSRYLVKRTGEKVFLECVQDMDHENMFWYRQDPGLGLRLIYFSYDVKMKEKGDIPEGYSVSREKKERFSLILESASTNQTSMYLCATGAGTAFTEAFFGQGTRLTVV.

The chain is built from TRBV7-2 and TRBJ2-3; perhaps TRBD2 as D (6 bases). Germline V gene data show CDR1 as SGHTA and CDR2 as FQGNSA. The CDR3 length is 15 residues. V was clipped by 9 bases and J by 2 bases, with 18 bases between them. The CDR3: CASLAEGWVTDTQYF. CDR3 coding DNA: TGTGCCAGTTTAGCGGAGGGCTGGGTCACAGATACGCAGTATTTT. Drawing the rest from reference TRBV7-2 and TRBJ2-3, the complete variable domain is GAGVSQSPSNKVTEKGKDVELRCDPISGHTALYWYRQSLGQGLEFLIYFQGNSAPDKSGLPSDRFSAERTGGSVSTLTIQRTQQEDSAVYLCASLAEGWVTDTQYFGPGTRLTVL.

The chain has TRBV28 and TRBJ2-7; 11 nucleotides line up with TRBD2. This CDR3 is 14 amino acids long. Per the germline V gene, CDR1 is MDHEN and CDR2 is SYDVKM. Trimming at V came to 4 bases and at J to 5 bases, leaving 4 bases not matched to a gene. In DNA, the CDR3 is TGTGCCAGCAGTTCACTAGCGGGAGTGCACGAGCAGTACTTC. Translation gives CASSSLAGVHEQYF.